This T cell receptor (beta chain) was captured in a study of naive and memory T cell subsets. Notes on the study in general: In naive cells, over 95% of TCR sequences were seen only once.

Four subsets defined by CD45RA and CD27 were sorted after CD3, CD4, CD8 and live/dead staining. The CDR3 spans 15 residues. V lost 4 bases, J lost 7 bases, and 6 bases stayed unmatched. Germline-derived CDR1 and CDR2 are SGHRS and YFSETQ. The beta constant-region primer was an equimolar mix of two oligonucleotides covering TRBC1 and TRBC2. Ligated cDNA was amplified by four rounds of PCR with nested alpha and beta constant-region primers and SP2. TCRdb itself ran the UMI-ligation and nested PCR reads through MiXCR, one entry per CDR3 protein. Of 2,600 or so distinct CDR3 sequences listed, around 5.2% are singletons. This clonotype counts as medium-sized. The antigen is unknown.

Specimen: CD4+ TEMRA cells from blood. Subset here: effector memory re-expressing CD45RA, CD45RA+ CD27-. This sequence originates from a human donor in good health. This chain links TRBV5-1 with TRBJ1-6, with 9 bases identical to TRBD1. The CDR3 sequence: CASSPRQGENSPLHF. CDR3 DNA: TGCGCCAGCAGCCCTCGACAGGGGGAAAATTCACCCCTCCACTTT.